This TCR beta chain was captured by sequencing in a study of molecular identifiers for immune sequencing clone quantification. Trimming took 3 bases from V and 0 from J, leaving 9 bases between them. The CDR3 is made up of 15 amino acids. The germline V gene encodes CDR1 LNHDA and CDR2 SQIVND (reference sequence). This clonotype was observed a handful of times. TCRdb called the PCR reads again in MiXCR, with one record for every CDR3 protein. The table includes about 630,000 distinct CDR3 sequences, 25% detected once. The chain couples TRBV19 to TRBJ1-5; D is unclear. This TCR derives from a human donor in good health. Some libraries in this study had Jurkat cell RNA spiked in. Sequences were obtained from naive CD8+ T cells from blood, with Jurkat cell RNA spiked in. Subset meaning: FACS-sorted CD8+CD4-CCR7+CD45RA+ naive T cells. CDR3 nucleotides: TGTGCCAGTAGTATTGTAGATTATAGCAATCAGCCCCAGCATTTT. This codes for CASSIVDYSNQPQHF.